A single sample gave rise to the 8 T cell receptor beta chains below, sequenced in a study of quantifying T cell responses using KT2 cells. Study-wide background: Reverse transcription used primers in the TCR alpha and beta constant regions.

An oligo carrying a UMI was ligated to the cDNA 3' end. First-round PCR used roughly 4 cycles and beta primers RC1.1 and RC1.2 covering TRBC1 and TRBC2. TCRdb called the UMI-ligation and nested PCR reads again in MiXCR, with one record for every CDR3 protein. This sample carries 40,000 to 50,000 distinct CDR3 sequences, about 18% of them seen once, and the ten largest clones take less than 45%. Sequenced input: PBMCs spiked with cells of the T cell clone KT2. The receptors were sampled from a human donor.

This clonotype turned up a few times. The chain combines TRBV12-3 or TRBV12-4 with TRBJ1-1; D gene uncertain. V shed 6 bases and J shed 1 base, with 18 bases lying between them. The CDR3 totals 16 residues. The CDR3 sequence: CASSFTRRTKNTEAFF. DNA of the CDR3: TGTGCCAGCAGCTTCACCCGACGAACAAAGAACACTGAAGCTTTCTTT.

In its sample, this clonotype was seen a few times. The DNA of the CDR3 is TGTGCCAGCAGTTACCGCGCAGGGTCACACTATGGCTACACCTTC. It codes for CASSYRAGSHYGYTF. V usage is TRBV6-5 and J usage is TRBJ1-2; a possible D gene is TRBD1 (5 bases). The CDR3 is 15 residues long. CDR1 and CDR2 from the germline V gene are MNHEY and SVGAGI. V lost 2 bases, J lost 3 bases, and 13 bases lay in between.

V usage is TRBV7-3 and J usage is TRBJ2-1; TRBD2 might be the D (6 bases). Trimming cost V 4 bases and J 4 bases, with 8 bases left between them. The CDR3 extends over 13 amino acids. Looked up from germline, CDR1 is SGHTA and CDR2 is FQGTGA. The CDR3 region is CASSSGLYNEQFF. Written as DNA, the CDR3 is TGTGCCAGCAGCTCAGGACTATACAATGAGCAGTTCTTC.

In this sample, this clonotype turned up a few times. CDR3 nucleotides: TGTGCCAGCAGCTTTGGGATGAACACTGAAGCTTTCTTT. Its translation is CASSFGMNTEAFF. This sequence joins TRBV7-9 and TRBJ1-1; no clear D. CDR3 length: 13 residues. In germline, CDR1 is SEHNR, CDR2 FQNEAQ (reference sequence). V lost 3 bases, J lost 0 bases, and 5 bases lay in between.

This clonotype has more than one count but fewer than ten. The DNA of the CDR3 is TGCAGCGTCTCTAGCGGGAGGGCCGGGGTTGAGCAGTTCTTC. It yields the protein CSVSSGRAGVEQFF. The V call is TRBV29-1, the J call TRBJ2-1; 12 bases agree with TRBD2. Per the germline V gene, CDR1 is SQVTM and CDR2 is ANQGSEA. The CDR3 runs 14 residues. V trimming: 6 bases; J trimming: 9 bases; junction bases outside the gene matches: 9.

This chain uses TRBV14 with TRBJ2-1; 9 nucleotides align to TRBD2. The CDR3 totals 16 residues. Germline V lookup: CDR1 SGHDN, CDR2 FVKESK. The junction had 7 bases not matched to a gene; V was cut back by 4 bases and J by 3 bases. The CDR3 sequence is CASSPLAGVFYNEQFF. CDR3 in DNA: TGTGCCAGCAGCCCCTTAGCGGGAGTTTTCTACAATGAGCAGTTCTTC.

By sample share, this clonotype is medium-sized (0.01 to 0.1%). This chain uses TRBV6-4 with TRBJ2-3; 11 bases are a match to TRBD2. Germline V gene lookup returns CDR1 MRHNA and CDR2 SNTAGT. This CDR3 comprises 15 residues. Trimming removed 0 bases from V and 6 bases from J; junction bases left unmatched: 2. CDR3 DNA sequence: TGTGCCAGCAGTGACTCTAGCGGGGGGGCCGATACGCAGTATTTT. This sequence encodes CASSDSSGGADTQYF.

Here the CDR3 DNA reads TGTGCCAGCAGCAAAAGCGACAGTACAGATACGCAGTATTTT. Its translation is CASSKSDSTDTQYF. This chain uses TRBV7-9 with TRBJ2-3; D is possibly TRBD1 (5 bases). CDR1 is SEHNR and CDR2 is FQNEAQ in the germline V gene (reference sequence). The CDR3 length is 14 residues. V shed 5 bases and J shed 3 bases, with 12 bases lying between them.